This T cell receptor beta chain was found in a study of PD-1 blockade in classical Hodgkin lymphoma. Background on the study: Treatment was intravenous nivolumab, 3 mg/kg every 2 weeks, until progression. General study results and limits: What drove the repertoire differences, possibly disease activity or prior therapy, has not been defined. In CD4+ cells, TCR diversity went up significantly by C4D1, but in CD8+ cells it did not.

Germline CDR1 SGHTA, CDR2 FQGNSA. Trimming removed 3 bases at V and 4 bases at J, with 14 bases between. The CDR3 consists of 15 residues. Libraries were prepared by immunoSEQ multiplex PCR; TCRdb keeps only in-frame clonotypes and omits some of them. The data show about 62,000 clones, approximately 90% seen once. A remark on this clone: What it binds is not known.

Every single patient, without exception, relapsed after autologous stem cell transplantation, and brentuximab vedotin exposure varied. This chain joins TRBV7-2 and TRBJ2-3, with D possibly TRBD1 on 5 matching bases. The material sequenced was peripheral blood mononuclear cells (PBMCs), taken at baseline. The receptor was isolated from a human donor with classical Hodgkin lymphoma. The CDR3 nucleotides read TGTGCCAGCAGCTTGTGGCAGGGTGAGGCAGATACGCAGTATTTT. As protein: CASSLWQGEADTQYF.